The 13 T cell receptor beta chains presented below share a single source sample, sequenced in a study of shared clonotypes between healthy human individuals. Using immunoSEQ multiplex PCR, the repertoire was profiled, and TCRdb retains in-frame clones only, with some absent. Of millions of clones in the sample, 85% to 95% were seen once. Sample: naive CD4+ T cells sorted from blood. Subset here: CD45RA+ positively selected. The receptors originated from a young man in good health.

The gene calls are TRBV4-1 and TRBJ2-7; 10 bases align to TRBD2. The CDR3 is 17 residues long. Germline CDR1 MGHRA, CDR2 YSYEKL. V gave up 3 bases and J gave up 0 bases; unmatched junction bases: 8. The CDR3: CASSHPGLAGASYEQYF. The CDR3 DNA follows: TGCGCCAGCAGCCATCCGGGGCTAGCGGGGGCCTCCTACGAGCAGTACTTC.

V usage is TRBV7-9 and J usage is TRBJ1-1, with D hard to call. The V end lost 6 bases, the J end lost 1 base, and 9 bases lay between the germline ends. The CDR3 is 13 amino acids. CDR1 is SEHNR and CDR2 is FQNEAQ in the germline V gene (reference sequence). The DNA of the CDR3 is TGTGCCAGCAGGTTCGGTAGGAACACTGAAGCTTTCTTT. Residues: CASRFGRNTEAFF.

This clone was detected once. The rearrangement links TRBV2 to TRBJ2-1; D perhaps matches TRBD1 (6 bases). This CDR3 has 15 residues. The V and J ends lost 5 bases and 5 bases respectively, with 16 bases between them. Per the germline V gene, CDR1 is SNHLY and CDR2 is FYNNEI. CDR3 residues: CASSFRDTLNNEQFF. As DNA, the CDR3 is TGTGCCAGCAGTTTCCGGGACACCCTAAACAATGAGCAGTTCTTC.

The CDR3 sequence: CASSLAAGLNTDTQYF. The CDR3 region has the DNA TGCGCCAGCAGCTTGGCTGCGGGACTGAACACAGATACGCAGTATTTT. The V and J genes are TRBV5-1 and TRBJ2-3, with D perhaps TRBD2 (6 bases). V lost 0 bases and J 2 bases, leaving 13 bases between the germline ends. Germline loops: CDR1 SGHRS, CDR2 YFSETQ. The CDR3 consists of 16 residues.

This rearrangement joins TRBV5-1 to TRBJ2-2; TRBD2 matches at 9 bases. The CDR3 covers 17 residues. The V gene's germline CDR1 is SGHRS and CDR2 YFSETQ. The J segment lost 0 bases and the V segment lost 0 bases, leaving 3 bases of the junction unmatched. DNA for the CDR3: TGCGCCAGCAGCTTGGTCGCGGGAGGGCCGAACACCGGGGAGCTGTTTTTT. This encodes CASSLVAGGPNTGELFF.

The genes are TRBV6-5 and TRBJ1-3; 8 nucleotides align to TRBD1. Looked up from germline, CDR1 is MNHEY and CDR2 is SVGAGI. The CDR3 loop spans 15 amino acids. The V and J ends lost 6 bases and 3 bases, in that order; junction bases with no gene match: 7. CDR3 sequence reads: CASSEAGGSGNTIYF. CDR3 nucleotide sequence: TGTGCCAGCAGCGAGGCAGGGGGCAGTGGAAACACCATATATTTT.

The CDR3 sequence: CASSQDTVSTDTQYF. The CDR3 nucleotides read TGCGCCAGCAGCCAAGATACAGTTAGCACAGATACGCAGTATTTT. The V and J genes are TRBV5-1 and TRBJ2-3; D remains unclear. This CDR3 comprises 15 residues. V was clipped by 4 bases and J by 0 bases, with 12 bases between them. Germline-derived CDR1 and CDR2 are SGHRS and YFSETQ.

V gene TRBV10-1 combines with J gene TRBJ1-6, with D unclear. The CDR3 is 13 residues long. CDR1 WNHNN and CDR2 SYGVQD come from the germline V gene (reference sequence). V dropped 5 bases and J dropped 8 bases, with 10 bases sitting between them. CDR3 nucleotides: TGCGCCAGCAGTCCTTGGACGGATTCACCCCTCCACTTT. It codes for CASSPWTDSPLHF.

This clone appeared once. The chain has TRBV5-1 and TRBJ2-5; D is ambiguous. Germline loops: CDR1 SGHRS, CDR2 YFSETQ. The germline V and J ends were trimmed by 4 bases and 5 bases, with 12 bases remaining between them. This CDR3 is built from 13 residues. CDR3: CASSPWARETQYF. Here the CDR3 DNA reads TGCGCCAGCAGCCCTTGGGCGAGGGAGACCCAGTACTTC.

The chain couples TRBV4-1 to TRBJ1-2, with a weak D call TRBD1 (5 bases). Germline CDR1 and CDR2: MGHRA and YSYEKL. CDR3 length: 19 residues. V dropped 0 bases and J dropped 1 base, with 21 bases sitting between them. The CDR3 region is CASSQDQAGGAKFNYGYTF. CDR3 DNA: TGCGCCAGCAGCCAAGATCAAGCAGGAGGGGCAAAGTTTAACTATGGCTACACCTTC.

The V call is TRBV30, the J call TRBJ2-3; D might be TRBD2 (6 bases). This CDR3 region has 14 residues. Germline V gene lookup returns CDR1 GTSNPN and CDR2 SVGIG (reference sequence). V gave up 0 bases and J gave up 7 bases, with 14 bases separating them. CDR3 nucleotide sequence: TGTGCCTGGAGTGTACTTCCGGGAGAAAATACGCAGTATTTT. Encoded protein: CAWSVLPGENTQYF.

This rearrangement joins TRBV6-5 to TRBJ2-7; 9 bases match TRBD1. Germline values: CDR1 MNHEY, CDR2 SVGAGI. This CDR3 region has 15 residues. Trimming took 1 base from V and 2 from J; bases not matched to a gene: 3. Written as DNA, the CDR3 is TGTGCCAGCAGTTACTTACAGGGGGCGGCCTACGAGCAGTACTTC. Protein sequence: CASSYLQGAAYEQYF.

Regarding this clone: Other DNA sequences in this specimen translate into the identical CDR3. The CDR3 region is CASSAGTSSYEQYF. The CDR3 nucleotides are TGCGCCAGCAGTGCGGGAACGAGCTCCTACGAGCAGTACTTC. V is TRBV10-1 and J is TRBJ2-7; weak D call: TRBD2 (5 bases). Germline CDR1 WNHNN, CDR2 SYGVQD (reference sequence). There are 14 residues in the CDR3. The ends were cut back, 4 bases at V and 0 bases at J, with 10 bases in the middle.